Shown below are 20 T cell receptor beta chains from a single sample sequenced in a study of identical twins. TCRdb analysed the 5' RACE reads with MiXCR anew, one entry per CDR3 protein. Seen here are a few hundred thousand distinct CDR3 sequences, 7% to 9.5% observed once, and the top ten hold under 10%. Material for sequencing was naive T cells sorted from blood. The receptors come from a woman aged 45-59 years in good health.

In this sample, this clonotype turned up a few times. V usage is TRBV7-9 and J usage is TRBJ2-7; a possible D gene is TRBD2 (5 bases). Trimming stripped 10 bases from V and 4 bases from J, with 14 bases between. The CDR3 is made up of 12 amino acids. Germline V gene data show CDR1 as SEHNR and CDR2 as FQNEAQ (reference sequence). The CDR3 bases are TGTGCCACCTCCGGGATATCATACGAGCAGTACGTC. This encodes CATSGISYEQYV.

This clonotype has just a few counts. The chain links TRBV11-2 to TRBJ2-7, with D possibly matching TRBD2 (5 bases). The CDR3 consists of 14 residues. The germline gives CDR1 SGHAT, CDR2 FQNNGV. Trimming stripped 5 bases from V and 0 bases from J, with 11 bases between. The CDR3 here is CASSDPGFSYEQYF. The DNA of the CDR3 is TGTGCCAGCAGCGACCCGGGATTCTCCTACGAGCAGTACTTC.

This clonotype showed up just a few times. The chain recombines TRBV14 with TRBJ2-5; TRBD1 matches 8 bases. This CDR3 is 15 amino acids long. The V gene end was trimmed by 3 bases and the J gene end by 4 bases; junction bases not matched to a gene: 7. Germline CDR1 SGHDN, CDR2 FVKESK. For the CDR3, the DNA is TGTGCCAGCAGCCAGCCGGGACAGGAGTTAGAGACCCAGTACTTC. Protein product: CASSQPGQELETQYF.

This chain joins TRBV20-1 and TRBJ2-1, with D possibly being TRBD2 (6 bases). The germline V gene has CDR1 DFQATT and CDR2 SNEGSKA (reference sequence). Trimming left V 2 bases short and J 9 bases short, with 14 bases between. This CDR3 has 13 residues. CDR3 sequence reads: CSARRRVGGEQFF. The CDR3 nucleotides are TGCAGTGCTAGACGGCGGGTGGGGGGTGAGCAGTTCTTC.

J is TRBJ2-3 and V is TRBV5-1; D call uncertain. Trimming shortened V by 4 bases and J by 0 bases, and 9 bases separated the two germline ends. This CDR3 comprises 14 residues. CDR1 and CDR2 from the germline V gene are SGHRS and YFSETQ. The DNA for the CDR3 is TGCGCCAGCAGCCCCCCCGTAAGCACAGATACGCAGTATTTT. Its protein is CASSPPVSTDTQYF.

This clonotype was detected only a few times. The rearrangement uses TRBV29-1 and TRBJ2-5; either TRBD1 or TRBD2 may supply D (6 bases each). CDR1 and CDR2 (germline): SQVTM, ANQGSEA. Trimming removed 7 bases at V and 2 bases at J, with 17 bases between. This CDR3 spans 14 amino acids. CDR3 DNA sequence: TGCAGCGGCCGGCGGGACACTCTACAAGAGACCCAGTACTTC. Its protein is CSGRRDTLQETQYF.

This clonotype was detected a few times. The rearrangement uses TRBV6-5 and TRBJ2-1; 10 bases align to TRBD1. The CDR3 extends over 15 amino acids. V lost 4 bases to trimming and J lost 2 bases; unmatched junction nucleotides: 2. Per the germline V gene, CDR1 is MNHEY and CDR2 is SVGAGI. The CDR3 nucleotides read TGTGCCAGCAGTTGGACAGGGGGGACCTACAATGAGCAGTTCTTC. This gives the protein CASSWTGGTYNEQFF.

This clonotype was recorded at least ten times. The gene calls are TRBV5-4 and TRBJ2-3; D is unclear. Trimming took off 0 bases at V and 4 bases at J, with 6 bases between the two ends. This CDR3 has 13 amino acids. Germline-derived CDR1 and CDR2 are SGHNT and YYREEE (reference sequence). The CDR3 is CASSLELSDTQYF. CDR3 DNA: TGTGCCAGCAGCTTGGAGTTGTCAGATACGCAGTATTTT.

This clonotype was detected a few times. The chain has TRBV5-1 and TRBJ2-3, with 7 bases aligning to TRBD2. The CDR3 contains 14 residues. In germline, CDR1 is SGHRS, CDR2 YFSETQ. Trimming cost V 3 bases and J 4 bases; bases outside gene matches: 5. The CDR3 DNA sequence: TGCGCCAGCAGCTCCATTGGGGGGGCAGATACGCAGTATTTT. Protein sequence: CASSSIGGADTQYF.

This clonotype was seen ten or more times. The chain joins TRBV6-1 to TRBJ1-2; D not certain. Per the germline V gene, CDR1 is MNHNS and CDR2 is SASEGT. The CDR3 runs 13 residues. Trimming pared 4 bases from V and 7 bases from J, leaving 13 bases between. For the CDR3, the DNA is TGTGCCAGCAGTGCCTCGAGTGCTACTGGCTACACCTTC. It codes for CASSASSATGYTF.

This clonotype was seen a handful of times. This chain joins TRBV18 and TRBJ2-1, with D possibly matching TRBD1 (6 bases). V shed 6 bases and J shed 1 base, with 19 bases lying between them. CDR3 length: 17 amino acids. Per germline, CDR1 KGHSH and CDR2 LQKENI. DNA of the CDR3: TGTGCCAGCTCTCCCTACTACAGGGTCGGGTCCTACAATGAGCAGTTCTTC. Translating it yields CASSPYYRVGSYNEQFF. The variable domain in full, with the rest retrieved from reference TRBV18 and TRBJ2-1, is NAGVMQNPRHLVRRRGQEARLRCSPMKGHSHVYWYRQLPEEGLKFMVYLQKENIIDESGMPKERFSAEFPKEGPSILRIQQVVRGDSAAYFCASSPYYRVGSYNEQFFGPGTRLTVL.

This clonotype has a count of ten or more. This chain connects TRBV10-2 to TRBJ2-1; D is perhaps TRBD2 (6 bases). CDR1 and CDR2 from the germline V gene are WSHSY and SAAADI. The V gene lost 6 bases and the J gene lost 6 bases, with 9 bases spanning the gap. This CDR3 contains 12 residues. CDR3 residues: CASSGDFNEQFF. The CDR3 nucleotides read TGCGCCAGCAGCGGGGACTTCAATGAGCAGTTCTTC.

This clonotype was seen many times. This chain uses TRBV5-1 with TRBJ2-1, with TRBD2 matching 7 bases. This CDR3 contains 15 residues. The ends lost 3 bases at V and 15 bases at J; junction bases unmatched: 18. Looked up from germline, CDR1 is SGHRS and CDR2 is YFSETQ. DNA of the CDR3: TGCGCCAGCAGCTGGGGCGAAGCGGGACCCTCTGAGGGGTTCTTC. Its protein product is CASSWGEAGPSEGFF.

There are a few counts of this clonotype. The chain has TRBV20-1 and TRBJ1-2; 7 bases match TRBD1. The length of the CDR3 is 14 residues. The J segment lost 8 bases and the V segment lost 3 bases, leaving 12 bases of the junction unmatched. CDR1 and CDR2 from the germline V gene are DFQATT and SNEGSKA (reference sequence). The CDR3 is CSASIIGTAEGYTF. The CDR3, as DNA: TGCAGTGCTAGTATCATCGGGACAGCGGAGGGCTACACCTTC.

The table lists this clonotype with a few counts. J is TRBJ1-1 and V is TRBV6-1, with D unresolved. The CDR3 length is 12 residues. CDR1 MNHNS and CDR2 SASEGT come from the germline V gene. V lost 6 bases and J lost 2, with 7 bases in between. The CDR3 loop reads CASRTSNTEAFF. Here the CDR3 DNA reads TGTGCCAGCAGAACGAGTAACACTGAAGCTTTCTTT.

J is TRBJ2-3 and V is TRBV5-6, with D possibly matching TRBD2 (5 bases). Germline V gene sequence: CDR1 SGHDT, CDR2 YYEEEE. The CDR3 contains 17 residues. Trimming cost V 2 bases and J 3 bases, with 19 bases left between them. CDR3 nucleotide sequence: TGTGCCAGCAGCTTTATACAGTTGGGAGAGTTTACAGATACGCAGTATTTT. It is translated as CASSFIQLGEFTDTQYF. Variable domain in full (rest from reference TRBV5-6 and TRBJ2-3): DAGVTQSPTHLIKTRGQQVTLRCSPKSGHDTVSWYQQALGQGPQFIFQYYEEEERQRGNFPDRFSGHQFPNYSSELNVNALLLGDSALYLCASSFIQLGEFTDTQYFGPGTRLTVL.

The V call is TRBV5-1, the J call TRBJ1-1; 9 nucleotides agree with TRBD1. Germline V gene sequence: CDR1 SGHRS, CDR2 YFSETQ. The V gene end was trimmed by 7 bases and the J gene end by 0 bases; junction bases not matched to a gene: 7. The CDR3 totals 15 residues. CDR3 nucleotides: TGCGCCAGCTGGACAGGGGTTGGGGTGAACACTGAAGCTTTCTTT. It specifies CASWTGVGVNTEAFF.

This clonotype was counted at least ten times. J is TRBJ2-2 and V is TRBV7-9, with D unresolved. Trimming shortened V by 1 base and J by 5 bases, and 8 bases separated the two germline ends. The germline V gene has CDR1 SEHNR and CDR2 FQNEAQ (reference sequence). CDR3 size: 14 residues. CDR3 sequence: CASSLGIGTGELFF. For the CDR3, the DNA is TGTGCCAGCAGCTTAGGGATCGGGACCGGGGAGCTGTTTTTT.

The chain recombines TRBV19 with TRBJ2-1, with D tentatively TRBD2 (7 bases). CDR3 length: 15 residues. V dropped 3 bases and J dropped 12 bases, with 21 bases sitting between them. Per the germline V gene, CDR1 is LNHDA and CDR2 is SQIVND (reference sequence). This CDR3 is CASSIGGTRAQGQFF. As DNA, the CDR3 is TGTGCCAGTAGTATCGGGGGGACAAGGGCCCAGGGGCAGTTCTTC.

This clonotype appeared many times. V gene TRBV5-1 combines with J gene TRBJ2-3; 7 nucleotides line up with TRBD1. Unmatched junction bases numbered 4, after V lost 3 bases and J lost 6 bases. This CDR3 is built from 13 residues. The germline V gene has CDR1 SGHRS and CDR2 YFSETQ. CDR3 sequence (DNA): TGCGCCAGCAGCTCTACAGGGGCCGATACGCAGTATTTT. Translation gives CASSSTGADTQYF.